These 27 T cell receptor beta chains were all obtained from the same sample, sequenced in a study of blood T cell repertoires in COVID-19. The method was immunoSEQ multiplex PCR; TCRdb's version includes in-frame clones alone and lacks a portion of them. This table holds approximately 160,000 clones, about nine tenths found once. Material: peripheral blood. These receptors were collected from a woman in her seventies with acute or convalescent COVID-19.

Written as DNA, the CDR3 is TGTGCCAGCAGTCGTAGTGGAAACACCATATATTTT. Amino acids: CASSRSGNTIYF. The chain employs TRBV3-1 (or the pseudogene TRBV3-2) and TRBJ1-3; no definite D call. The CDR3 loop spans 12 amino acids. Trimming cost V 6 bases and J 3 bases, with 6 bases left between them. Germline CDR1 LGHDT, CDR2 YNNKEL (reference sequence).

This CDR3 reads CASSLMQGRTDTQYF. CDR3 nucleotides: TGTGCCAGCAGCTTAATGCAGGGGCGCACAGATACGCAGTATTTT. The V call is TRBV7-2, the J call TRBJ2-3, with a weak D call TRBD1 (6 bases). This CDR3 is built from 15 residues. Germline V gene data show CDR1 as SGHTA and CDR2 as FQGNSA. The V end was cut by 2 bases, the J end by 1 base, with 10 bases between.

The CDR3 DNA reads TGTGCCAGCAGTTTCACAGGGGGGGAAATCTATGGCTACACCTTC. Protein sequence: CASSFTGGEIYGYTF. The chain couples TRBV11-3 to TRBJ1-2; 8 bases map to TRBD1. V was clipped by 6 bases and J by 4 bases; unmatched bases: 10. This CDR3 contains 15 residues. Germline-derived CDR1 and CDR2 are SGHNT and YENEEA.

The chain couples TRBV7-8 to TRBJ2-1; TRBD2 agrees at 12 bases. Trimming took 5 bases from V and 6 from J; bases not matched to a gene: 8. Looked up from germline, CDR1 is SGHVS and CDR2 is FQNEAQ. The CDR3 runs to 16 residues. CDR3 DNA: TGTGCCAGCAGCCATTCTAGCGGGGGGGGATTCAATGAGCAGTTCTTC. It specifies CASSHSSGGGFNEQFF.

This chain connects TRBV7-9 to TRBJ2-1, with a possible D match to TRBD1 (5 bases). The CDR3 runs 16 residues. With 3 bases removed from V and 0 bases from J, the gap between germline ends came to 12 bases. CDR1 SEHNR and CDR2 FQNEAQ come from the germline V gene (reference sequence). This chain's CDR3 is CASSFSQGFSYNEQFF. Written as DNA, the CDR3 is TGTGCCAGCAGCTTTTCCCAGGGTTTCTCCTACAATGAGCAGTTCTTC.

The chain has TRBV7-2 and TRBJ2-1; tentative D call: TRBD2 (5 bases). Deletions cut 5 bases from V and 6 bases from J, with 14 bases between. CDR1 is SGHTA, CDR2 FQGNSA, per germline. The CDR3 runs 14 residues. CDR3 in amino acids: CASSPGVAVNEQFF. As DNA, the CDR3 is TGTGCCAGCAGCCCCGGGGTAGCTGTCAATGAGCAGTTCTTC.

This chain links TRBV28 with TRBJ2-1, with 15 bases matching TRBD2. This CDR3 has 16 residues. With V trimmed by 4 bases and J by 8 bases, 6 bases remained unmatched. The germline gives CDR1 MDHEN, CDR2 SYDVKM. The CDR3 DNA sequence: TGTGCCAGCAGTTCCCCCGGACTAGCGGGAGGGTATGAGCAGTTCTTC. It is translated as CASSSPGLAGGYEQFF. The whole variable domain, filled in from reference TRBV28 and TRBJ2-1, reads DVKVTQSSRYLVKRTGEKVFLECVQDMDHENMFWYRQDPGLGLRLIYFSYDVKMKEKGDIPEGYSVSREKKERFSLILESASTNQTSMYLCASSSPGLAGGYEQFFGPGTRLTVL.

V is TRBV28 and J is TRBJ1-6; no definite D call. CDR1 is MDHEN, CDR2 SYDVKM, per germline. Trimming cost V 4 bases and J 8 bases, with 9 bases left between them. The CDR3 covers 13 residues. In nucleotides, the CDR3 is TGTGCCAGCAGTTCCCTCCTTCATTCACCCCTCCACTTT. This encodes CASSSLLHSPLHF.

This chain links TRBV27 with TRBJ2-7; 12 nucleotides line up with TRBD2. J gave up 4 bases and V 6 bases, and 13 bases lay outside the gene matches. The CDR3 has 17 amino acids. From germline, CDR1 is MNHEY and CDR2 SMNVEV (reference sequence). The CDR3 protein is CASSRRLAGVRLYEQYF. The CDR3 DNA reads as TGTGCCAGCAGCCGCAGACTAGCGGGAGTTCGTTTGTACGAGCAGTACTTC.

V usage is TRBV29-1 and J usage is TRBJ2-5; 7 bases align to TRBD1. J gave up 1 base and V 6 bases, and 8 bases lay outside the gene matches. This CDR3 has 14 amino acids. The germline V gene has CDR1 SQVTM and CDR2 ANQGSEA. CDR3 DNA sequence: TGCAGCGTGAGGGGACAGTCCTTCCAAGAGACCCAGTACTTC. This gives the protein CSVRGQSFQETQYF.

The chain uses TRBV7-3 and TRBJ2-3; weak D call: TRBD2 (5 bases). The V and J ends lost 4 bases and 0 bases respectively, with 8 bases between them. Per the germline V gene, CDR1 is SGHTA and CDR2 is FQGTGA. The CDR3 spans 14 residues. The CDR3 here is CASSSSGSTDTQYF. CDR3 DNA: TGTGCCAGCAGCTCAAGCGGAAGCACAGATACGCAGTATTTT.

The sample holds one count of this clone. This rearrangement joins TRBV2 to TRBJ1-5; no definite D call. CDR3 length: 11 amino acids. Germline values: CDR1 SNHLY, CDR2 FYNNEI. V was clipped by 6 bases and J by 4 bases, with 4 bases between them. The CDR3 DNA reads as TGTGCCAGCAGCGTGAATCAGCCCCAGCATTTT. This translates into CASSVNQPQHF. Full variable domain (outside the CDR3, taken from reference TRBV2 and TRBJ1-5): EPEVTQTPSHQVTQMGQEVILRCVPISNHLYFYWYRQILGQKVEFLVSFYNNEISEKSEIFDDQFSVERPDGSNFTLKIRSTKLEDSAMYFCASSVNQPQHFGDGTRLSIL.

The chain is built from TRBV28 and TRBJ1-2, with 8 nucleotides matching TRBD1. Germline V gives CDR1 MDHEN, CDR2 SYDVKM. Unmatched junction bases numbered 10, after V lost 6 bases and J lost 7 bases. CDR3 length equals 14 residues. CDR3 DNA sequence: TGTGCCAGCAGACCCGGAACAGGGGGGATTGGCTACACCTTC. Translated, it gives CASRPGTGGIGYTF.

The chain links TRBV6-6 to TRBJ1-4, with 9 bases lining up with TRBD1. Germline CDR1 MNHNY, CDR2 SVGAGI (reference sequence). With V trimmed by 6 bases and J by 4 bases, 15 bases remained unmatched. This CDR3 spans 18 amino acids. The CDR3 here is CASSRPSRDRVSNEKLFF. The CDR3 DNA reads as TGTGCCAGCAGCCGACCGTCCCGGGACAGGGTTAGTAATGAAAAACTGTTTTTT.

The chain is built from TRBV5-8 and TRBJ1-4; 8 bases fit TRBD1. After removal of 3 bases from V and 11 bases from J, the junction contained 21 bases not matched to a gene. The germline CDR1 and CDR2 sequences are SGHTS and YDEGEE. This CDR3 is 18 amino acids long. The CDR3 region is CASSYSKLRGTGGKKLFF. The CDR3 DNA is TGTGCCAGCAGCTATTCTAAATTAAGAGGGACAGGTGGGAAGAAACTGTTTTTT.

The CDR3 nucleotides are TGTGCCAGCAGTTACTCGCGGCTAGCGTCCTACAATGAGCAGTTCTTC. Its protein product is CASSYSRLASYNEQFF. The chain carries TRBV6-2 or TRBV6-3 and TRBJ2-1; the D gene is possibly TRBD2 (6 bases). V gave up 0 bases and J gave up 1 base, with 10 bases separating them. This CDR3 spans 16 amino acids. Germline loops: CDR1 MNHEY, CDR2 SVGEGT.

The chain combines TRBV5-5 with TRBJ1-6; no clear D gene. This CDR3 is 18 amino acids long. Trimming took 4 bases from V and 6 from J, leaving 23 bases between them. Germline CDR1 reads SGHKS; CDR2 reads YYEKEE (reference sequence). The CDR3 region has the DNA TGTGCCAGCAGCCGCCGAGAGGTGGCAGGACTGGTTAATTCACCCCTCCACTTT. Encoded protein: CASSRREVAGLVNSPLHF.

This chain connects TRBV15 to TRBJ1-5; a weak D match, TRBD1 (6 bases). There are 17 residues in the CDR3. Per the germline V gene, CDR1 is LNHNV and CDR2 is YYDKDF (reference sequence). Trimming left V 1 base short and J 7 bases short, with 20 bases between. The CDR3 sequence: CATSRGLGGGAGQPQHF. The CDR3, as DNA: TGTGCCACCAGCAGAGGACTGGGAGGGGGAGCCGGGCAGCCCCAGCATTTT.

The DNA of the CDR3 is TGTGCCAGTAGTCAAGGGGGAGGGAGCAATCAGCCCCAGCATTTT. Encoded protein: CASSQGGGSNQPQHF. V and J are TRBV19 and TRBJ1-5; a possible D gene is TRBD1 (6 bases). Trimming left V 5 bases short and J 1 base short, with 12 bases between. The CDR3 is made up of 15 amino acids. Looked up from germline, CDR1 is LNHDA and CDR2 is SQIVND (reference sequence).

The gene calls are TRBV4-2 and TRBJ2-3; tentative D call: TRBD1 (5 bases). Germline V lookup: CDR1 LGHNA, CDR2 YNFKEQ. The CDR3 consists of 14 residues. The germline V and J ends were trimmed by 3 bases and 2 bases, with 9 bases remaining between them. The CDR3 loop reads CASSQGQFTDTQYF. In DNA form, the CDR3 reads TGTGCCAGCAGCCAGGGGCAGTTCACAGATACGCAGTATTTT.

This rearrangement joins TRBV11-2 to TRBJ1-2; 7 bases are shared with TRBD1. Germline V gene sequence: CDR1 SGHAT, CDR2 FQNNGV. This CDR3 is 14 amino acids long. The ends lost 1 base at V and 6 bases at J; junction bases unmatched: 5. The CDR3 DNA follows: TGTGCCAGCAGCTTAGGAGGGGGCGGCGATGGCTACACCTTC. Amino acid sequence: CASSLGGGGDGYTF.

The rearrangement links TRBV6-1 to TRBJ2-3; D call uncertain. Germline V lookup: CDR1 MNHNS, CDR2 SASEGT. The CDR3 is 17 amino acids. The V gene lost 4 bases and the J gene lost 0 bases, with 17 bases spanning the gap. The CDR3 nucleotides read TGTGCCAGCAGTGCCGATTGGTACAGTACTAGCACAGATACGCAGTATTTT. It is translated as CASSADWYSTSTDTQYF.

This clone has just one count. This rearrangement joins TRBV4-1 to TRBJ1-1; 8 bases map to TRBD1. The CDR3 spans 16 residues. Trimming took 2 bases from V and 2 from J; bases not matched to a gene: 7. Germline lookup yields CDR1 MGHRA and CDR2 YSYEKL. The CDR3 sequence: CASSQPRDRSNTEAFF. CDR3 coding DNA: TGCGCCAGCAGCCAACCCCGGGACAGGAGTAACACTGAAGCTTTCTTT.

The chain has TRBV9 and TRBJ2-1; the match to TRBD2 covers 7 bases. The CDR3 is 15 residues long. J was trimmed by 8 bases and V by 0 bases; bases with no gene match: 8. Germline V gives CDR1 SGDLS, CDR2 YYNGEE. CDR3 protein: CASSVGEGYIDEQFF. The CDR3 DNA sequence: TGTGCCAGCAGCGTAGGGGAGGGCTATATCGATGAGCAGTTCTTC.

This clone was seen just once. Written as DNA, the CDR3 is TGCAGCACGCTGACAGGGAACACTGAAGCTTTCTTT. It is translated as CSTLTGNTEAFF. The chain couples TRBV29-1 to TRBJ1-1, with D possibly matching TRBD1 (6 bases). Germline V CDR1 and CDR2: SQVTM, ANQGSEA. V shed 8 bases and J shed 1 base, with 11 bases lying between them. The CDR3 loop spans 12 amino acids.

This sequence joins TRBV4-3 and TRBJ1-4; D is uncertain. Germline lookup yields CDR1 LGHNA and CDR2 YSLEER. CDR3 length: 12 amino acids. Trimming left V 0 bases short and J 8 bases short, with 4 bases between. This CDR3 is CASSQDREKLFF. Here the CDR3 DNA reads TGCGCCAGCAGCCAAGACAGAGAAAAACTGTTTTTT.

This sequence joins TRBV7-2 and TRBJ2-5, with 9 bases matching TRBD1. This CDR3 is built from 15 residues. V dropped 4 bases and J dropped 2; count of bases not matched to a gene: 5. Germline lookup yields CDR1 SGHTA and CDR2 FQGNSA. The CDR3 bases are TGTGCCAGCAGCTCAGGACAGGGGCCTCAAGAGACCCAGTACTTC. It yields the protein CASSSGQGPQETQYF.